This T cell receptor beta chain was recorded in a study of identical twins. CDR1 and CDR2 (germline): LGHDT, YNNKEL (reference sequence). The V end was cut by 2 bases, the J end by 16 bases, with 9 bases between. This CDR3 is 11 amino acids long. Via MiXCR, TCRdb re-called the 5' RACE reads, giving one row per CDR3 protein. Of about 530,000 distinct CDR3 sequences in the sample, over 12% were seen once. These data were also filed under a second study, of yellow fever vaccine responses in identical twins.

The clonotype comes from a woman between 18 and 29 years old in good health. The chain joins TRBV3-1 to TRBJ1-6; D call uncertain. The sequencing sample was made of CD4+ T cells sorted from blood. CDR3 DNA sequence: TGTGCCAGCAGCCAAAAACACGAACTCCACTTT. Its translation is CASSQKHELHF.